This T cell receptor beta chain originates from a study of T-cell reconstitution after alpha-beta-depleted transplantation in children. This clonotype was recorded at least ten times. Construction of the TCRbeta library involved unique molecular identifiers. TCRdb used MiXCR to reprocess the PCR reads, holding one entry per CDR3 protein. The sample records roughly 170,000 distinct CDR3 sequences, about 6.3% being singletons. Unmatched junction bases numbered 3, after V lost 6 bases and J lost 4 bases. The germline gives CDR1 MNHEY, CDR2 SVGEGT. CDR3 length: 14 residues. Material: PBMCs from the stem cell graft donor, obtained from the stem cell graft. The origin of this receptor is a human donor who donated a stem cell graft to a child with Wiskott-Aldrich syndrome. This chain links TRBV6-2 or TRBV6-3 with TRBJ2-3; TRBD2 agrees at 11 bases. CDR3 region: CASRGSGRADTQYF. In DNA form, the CDR3 reads TGTGCCAGCAGGGGTAGCGGGAGGGCAGATACGCAGTATTTT.